What follows is one T cell receptor beta chain and its context. Its antigen is as yet unknown. Clones were sequenced by immunoSEQ multiplex PCR, and TCRdb holds only the in-frame ones, with some missing. The sample has over 20,000 clones; roughly 70% are singletons. This entry comes from a study of vaccination effects on CD4 cells after COVID-19. The CDR3 runs to 15 residues. V was shortened by 1 base and J by 0 bases, with 11 bases between the two germline ends. Germline lookup yields CDR1 SGHNT and CDR2 YYREEE (reference sequence). With the ViraFEST assay, the study expanded antigen-specific CD4+ T cells using viral peptide pools, then sequenced them. Culturing for about ten days preceded CD4+ T cell isolation. Sometime from March through December 2020, the person acquired a SARS-CoV-2 infection that PCR confirmed.

The V call is TRBV5-4, the J call TRBJ2-7; D is ambiguous. This specimen was CD4+ T cells from PBMCs cultured with a peptide pool, taken before COVID-19 vaccination. The clonotype was recovered from a human donor who had a prior SARS-CoV-2 infection. CDR3 nucleotide sequence: TGTGCCAGCAGCTTGTTTCCAGACCGCTCCTACGAGCAGTACTTC. This encodes CASSLFPDRSYEQYF.